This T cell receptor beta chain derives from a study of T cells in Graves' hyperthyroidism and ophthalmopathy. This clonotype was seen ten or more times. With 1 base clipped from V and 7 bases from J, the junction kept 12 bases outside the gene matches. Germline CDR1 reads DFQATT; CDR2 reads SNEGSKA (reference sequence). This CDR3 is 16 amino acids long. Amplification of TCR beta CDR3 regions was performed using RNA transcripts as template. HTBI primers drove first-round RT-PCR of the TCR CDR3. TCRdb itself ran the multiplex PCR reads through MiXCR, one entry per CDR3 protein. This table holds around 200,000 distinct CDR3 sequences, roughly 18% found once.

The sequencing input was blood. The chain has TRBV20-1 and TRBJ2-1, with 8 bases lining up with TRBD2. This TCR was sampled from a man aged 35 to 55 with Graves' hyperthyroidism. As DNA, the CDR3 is TGCAGTGCTAGAGTCCCGGGAGGGGAGGCTTGGAATGAGCAGTTCTTC. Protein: CSARVPGGEAWNEQFF.